The next 24 T cell receptor beta chains were all read from a single sample in a study of blood T cell repertoires in COVID-19. The data were produced by immunoSEQ multiplex PCR, yet TCRdb's version contains in-frame clones alone and is incomplete. The table records a few hundred thousand clones, about 81% of them present only once. The sequencing input was peripheral blood. The receptors were sampled from an elderly woman with COVID-19, enrolled during active disease.

This clone was observed a handful of times. This chain links TRBV28 with TRBJ1-6; D not resolved. The CDR3 has 15 amino acids. Trimming removed 2 bases at V and 9 bases at J, with 14 bases between. Per the germline V gene, CDR1 is MDHEN and CDR2 is SYDVKM. The CDR3 region is CASSLDGARVSPLHF. The CDR3 coding sequence is TGTGCCAGCAGTTTAGACGGAGCCAGAGTTTCACCCCTCCACTTT.

The chain is built from TRBV18 and TRBJ2-6; tentative D call: TRBD1 (5 bases). Germline V gene lookup returns CDR1 KGHSH and CDR2 LQKENI. CDR3 length: 17 residues. V was shortened by 3 bases and J by 0 bases, with 12 bases between the two germline ends. The CDR3 sequence: CASSPWGSSSGANVLTF. The CDR3 nucleotides read TGTGCCAGCTCACCTTGGGGCAGCAGCTCTGGGGCCAACGTCCTGACTTTC.

The chain recombines TRBV5-6 with TRBJ1-1, with D perhaps TRBD1 (5 bases). Germline V gene sequence: CDR1 SGHDT, CDR2 YYEEEE. V dropped 5 bases and J dropped 4 bases, with 18 bases sitting between them. The CDR3 is 15 amino acids. The CDR3 bases are TGTGCCAGCAGTTTGCGAGGGGAGGGTGGCACTGAAGCTTTCTTT. This translates into CASSLRGEGGTEAFF.

This clone was seen a few times. The chain joins TRBV11-1 to TRBJ1-2; 7 bases fit TRBD1. The CDR3 covers 15 residues. Germline V gives CDR1 SGHAT, CDR2 FQDESV (reference sequence). V lost 5 bases to trimming and J lost 0 bases; unmatched junction nucleotides: 6. The CDR3 nucleotides read TGTGCCAGCAGCGTCGACAGGGAACCTAACTATGGCTACACCTTC. The encoded protein is CASSVDREPNYGYTF. Complete variable domain (other parts from reference TRBV11-1 and TRBJ1-2): EAEVAQSPRYKITEKSQAVAFWCDPISGHATLYWYRQILGQGPELLVQFQDESVVDDSQLPKDRFSAERLKGVDSTLKIQPAELGDSAMYLCASSVDREPNYGYTFGSGTRLTVV.

The gene calls are TRBV7-2 and TRBJ1-4, with D unclear. Germline CDR1 is SGHTA and CDR2 is FQGNSA. The CDR3 has 14 residues. Deletions cut 4 bases from V and 8 bases from J, with 14 bases between. CDR3 amino acids: CASSSPPVREKLFF. As DNA, the CDR3 is TGTGCCAGCAGCTCCCCGCCCGTGAGGGAAAAACTGTTTTTT.

The chain combines TRBV6-5 with TRBJ1-6; 11 bases are a match to TRBD1. After removal of 7 bases from V and 5 bases from J, the junction contained 4 bases not matched to a gene. This CDR3 has 15 residues. Germline V gene sequence: CDR1 MNHEY, CDR2 SVGAGI. The DNA for the CDR3 is TGTGCCAGCACCGGACAGGGGGCCCATAATTCACCCCTCCACTTT. It yields the protein CASTGQGAHNSPLHF.

The V and J genes are TRBV29-1 and TRBJ1-3; no reliable D call. Germline V gene data show CDR1 as SQVTM and CDR2 as ANQGSEA. The CDR3 consists of 12 residues. The germline V and J ends were trimmed by 7 bases and 0 bases, with 7 bases remaining between them. CDR3 protein: CSARYSGNTIYF. The CDR3 region has the DNA TGCAGCGCCAGATACTCTGGAAACACCATATATTTT.

The rearrangement links TRBV3-1 (or the pseudogene TRBV3-2) to TRBJ1-2; no firm D call. Germline-derived CDR1 and CDR2 are LGHDT and YNNKEL (reference sequence). V shed 3 bases and J shed 2 bases, with 10 bases lying between them. The length of the CDR3 is 14 residues. The CDR3 region has the DNA TGTGCCAGCAGCCAGGAGCCGGAAAACTATGGCTACACCTTC. Translated, it gives CASSQEPENYGYTF.

The chain employs TRBV7-3 and TRBJ2-1, with TRBD2 matching over 15 bases. Germline CDR1 reads SGHTA; CDR2 reads FQGTGA. The CDR3 length is 19 residues. With V trimmed by 4 bases and J by 3 bases, 10 bases remained unmatched. CDR3 bases: TGTGCCAGCAGCTCCCCTCGTGGGACTAGCGGGAGGAGCTACAATGAGCAGTTCTTC. It codes for CASSSPRGTSGRSYNEQFF.

The genes are TRBV6-5 and TRBJ1-5, with a weak D call TRBD1 (6 bases). V shed 2 bases and J shed 12 bases, with 14 bases lying between them. Per the germline V gene, CDR1 is MNHEY and CDR2 is SVGAGI. The CDR3 totals 13 residues. CDR3: CASSYTRQANQHF. CDR3 coding DNA: TGTGCCAGCAGTTACACTAGACAGGCTAACCAGCATTTT.

This clone was seen only a few times. V is TRBV19 and J is TRBJ1-2; D possibly corresponds to TRBD1 (6 bases). CDR1 and CDR2 from the germline V gene are LNHDA and SQIVND (reference sequence). V gave up 5 bases and J gave up 4 bases, with 14 bases separating them. There are 14 residues in the CDR3. CDR3 DNA: TGTGCCAGTAGTGTCGGACAGTTCTTCTATGGCTACACCTTC. It translates to CASSVGQFFYGYTF.

As to this clone: Within the sample, other DNA sequences also encode this same CDR3. The rearrangement joins TRBV6-5 to TRBJ1-2; D is unclear. V lost 5 bases and J lost 4, with 11 bases in between. Germline lookup yields CDR1 MNHEY and CDR2 SVGAGI. This CDR3 spans 13 amino acids. In nucleotides, the CDR3 is TGTGCCAGCAGTCCGGACGGAGGCTATGGCTACACCTTC. Encoded protein: CASSPDGGYGYTF.

The chain couples TRBV3-1 (or the pseudogene TRBV3-2) to TRBJ1-1; D not resolved. The CDR3 extends over 12 amino acids. Germline CDR1 is LGHDT and CDR2 is YNNKEL (reference sequence). The ends were cut back, 1 base at V and 7 bases at J, with 7 bases in the middle. DNA for the CDR3: TGTGCCAGCAGCCAAGTACACCGTGAAGCTTTCTTT. Translation: CASSQVHREAFF.

The rearrangement uses TRBV5-1 and TRBJ2-6; possible D gene TRBD1, 6 bases. Trimming removed 1 base from V and 2 bases from J, with 10 bases in between. The germline gives CDR1 SGHRS, CDR2 YFSETQ. The CDR3 loop spans 16 amino acids. The CDR3 coding sequence is TGCGCCAGCAGCTTGCAGGGGAACGCTGGGGCCAACGTCCTGACTTTC. Its translation: CASSLQGNAGANVLTF.

The rearrangement joins TRBV28 to TRBJ2-7; TRBD1 matches 7 bases. The V segment lost 8 bases and the J segment 6 bases; nucleotides outside the gene matches: 7. Germline CDR1 and CDR2: MDHEN and SYDVKM. This CDR3 spans 12 amino acids. DNA for the CDR3: TGTGCCAGCTACGACAGGGTTGGCGAGCAGTACTTC. This sequence encodes CASYDRVGEQYF.

This clone has just one count. The V and J genes are TRBV5-1 and TRBJ2-1; 9 positions agree with TRBD1. From germline, CDR1 is SGHRS and CDR2 YFSETQ. V lost 4 bases and J lost 7; bases outside the gene matches: 12. The CDR3 has 16 amino acids. CDR3 residues: CASSRNPGQGRNEQFF. CDR3 in DNA: TGCGCCAGCAGCCGCAACCCGGGACAGGGAAGGAATGAGCAGTTCTTC.

The chain recombines TRBV11-2 with TRBJ1-6; unclear D gene. V lost 1 base, J lost 6 bases, and 16 bases lay in between. Germline CDR1 SGHAT, CDR2 FQNNGV. This CDR3 region has 17 residues. The CDR3 DNA sequence: TGTGCCAGCAGCTTAGGGCCCGGGGTAGTGGCTAATTCACCCCTCCACTTT. Residues: CASSLGPGVVANSPLHF.

This clone has only one observation. The same CDR3 also results from other DNA sequences found in this sample. The chain combines TRBV5-1 with TRBJ1-1; TRBD1 agrees at 7 bases. Trimming cost V 3 bases and J 0 bases; bases outside gene matches: 8. The CDR3 sequence is 16 residues long. Germline V gene lookup returns CDR1 SGHRS and CDR2 YFSETQ. This CDR3 is CASSSGRTGMNTEAFF. The DNA of the CDR3 is TGCGCCAGCAGCTCGGGACGGACAGGAATGAACACTGAAGCTTTCTTT. The entire variable domain, with the rest obtained from reference TRBV5-1 and TRBJ1-1, is as follows: KAGVTQTPRYLIKTRGQQVTLSCSPISGHRSVSWYQQTPGQGLQFLFEYFSETQRNKGNFPGRFSGRQFSNSRSEMNVSTLELGDSALYLCASSSGRTGMNTEAFFGQGTRLTVV.

The CDR3 coding sequence is TGTGCCAGCACCCGGACTAGCCGAATATCTAGCACAGATACGCAGTATTTT. Its protein product is CASTRTSRISSTDTQYF. This chain connects TRBV5-4 to TRBJ2-3; TRBD2 matches at 8 bases. The trim removed 6 bases at V and 0 bases at J, leaving 12 bases unmatched. CDR1 is SGHNT, CDR2 YYREEE, per germline (reference sequence). This CDR3 region has 17 residues.

This chain links TRBV30 with TRBJ2-2, with D possibly matching TRBD2 (5 bases). This CDR3 contains 14 residues. V lost 2 bases to trimming and J lost 3 bases, with 10 bases between them. The V gene's germline CDR1 is GTSNPN and CDR2 SVGIG (reference sequence). The CDR3 here is CAWSLDSYTGELFF. The DNA of the CDR3 is TGTGCCTGGAGTTTGGACTCCTACACCGGGGAGCTGTTTTTT.

J is TRBJ1-4 and V is TRBV6-5, with 7 bases lining up with TRBD1. The germline V gene has CDR1 MNHEY and CDR2 SVGAGI. J gave up 7 bases and V 10 bases, and 12 bases lay outside the gene matches. This CDR3 has 14 amino acids. CDR3 protein: CATIQGGLGEKLFF. Here the CDR3 DNA reads TGTGCCACCATTCAGGGGGGACTAGGTGAAAAACTGTTTTTT.

The chain combines TRBV18 with TRBJ1-4; D is possibly TRBD1 (6 bases). Per the germline V gene, CDR1 is KGHSH and CDR2 is LQKENI. V was trimmed by 2 bases and J by 8 bases, leaving 15 bases between them. The CDR3 length is 15 residues. The CDR3 here is CASSPAGAVGEKLFF. The CDR3 DNA reads as TGTGCCAGCTCACCAGCGGGGGCTGTCGGGGAAAAACTGTTTTTT. The complete variable domain, with remaining parts taken from reference TRBV18 and TRBJ1-4, reads NAGVMQNPRHLVRRRGQEARLRCSPMKGHSHVYWYRQLPEEGLKFMVYLQKENIIDESGMPKERFSAEFPKEGPSILRIQQVVRGDSAAYFCASSPAGAVGEKLFFGSGTQLSVL.

The chain recombines TRBV5-1 with TRBJ1-2; D not certain. The CDR3 is 16 amino acids. V gave up 0 bases and J gave up 7 bases, with 19 bases separating them. The V gene's germline CDR1 is SGHRS and CDR2 YFSETQ. The CDR3 DNA follows: TGCGCCAGCAGCTTGGCCCTGGGTCCCGGGTTAGCTGGCTACACCTTC. Translation: CASSLALGPGLAGYTF. Complete variable domain (other parts from reference TRBV5-1 and TRBJ1-2): KAGVTQTPRYLIKTRGQQVTLSCSPISGHRSVSWYQQTPGQGLQFLFEYFSETQRNKGNFPGRFSGRQFSNSRSEMNVSTLELGDSALYLCASSLALGPGLAGYTFGSGTRLTVV.

V gene TRBV2 combines with J gene TRBJ1-1; 7 bases agree with TRBD1. Trimming removed 5 bases from V and 7 bases from J; junction bases left unmatched: 4. This CDR3 comprises 12 residues. Per the germline V gene, CDR1 is SNHLY and CDR2 is FYNNEI. CDR3 DNA sequence: TGTGCCAGCAGTAGACAGGGATTTGAAGCTTTCTTT. The encoded protein is CASSRQGFEAFF.